Below, 13 T cell receptor beta chains from the same sample are listed, as sequenced in a study of blood T cell repertoires in COVID-19. Using immunoSEQ multiplex PCR, the repertoire was profiled, and TCRdb retains in-frame clones only, with some absent. The sample shows about 490,000 clones, approximately 85% of them seen only once. The specimen sequenced was peripheral blood. Receptors originate from a human donor in a cohort sampled during active COVID-19.

The chain recombines TRBV3-1 (or the pseudogene TRBV3-2) with TRBJ1-1; possibly TRBD1 for D (5 bases). The CDR3 consists of 17 residues. CDR1 is LGHDT, CDR2 YNNKEL, per germline (reference sequence). V was shortened by 4 bases and J by 0 bases, with 18 bases between the two germline ends. CDR3 sequence: CASSRSTATPMNTEAFF. Here the CDR3 DNA reads TGTGCCAGCAGCCGCTCGACAGCGACCCCGATGAACACTGAAGCTTTCTTT.

The sample holds one count of this clone. The chain joins TRBV15 to TRBJ2-3, with TRBD2 as a possible D gene (6 bases). Trimming stripped 3 bases from V and 3 bases from J, with 16 bases between. From germline, CDR1 is LNHNV and CDR2 YYDKDF (reference sequence). The CDR3 covers 16 residues. This CDR3 reads CATSRVWRGGTDTQYF. In DNA, the CDR3 is TGTGCCACCAGCAGGGTATGGAGGGGAGGAACAGATACGCAGTATTTT.

In its sample, this clone was seen once. The chain combines TRBV7-6 with TRBJ1-2, with TRBD1 matching 8 bases. Germline V CDR1 and CDR2: SGHVS, FNYEAQ. The CDR3 totals 17 residues. Trimming took 5 bases from V and 3 from J; bases not matched to a gene: 14. The CDR3 nucleotides read TGTGCCAGCAGCCCAGGGACAGGACAGAACATCTACTATGGCTACACCTTC. It codes for CASSPGTGQNIYYGYTF.

The gene calls are TRBV12-3 or TRBV12-4 and TRBJ2-5; maybe TRBD2 (5 bases). The CDR3 consists of 13 residues. The V end lost 2 bases, the J end lost 4 bases, and 8 bases lay between the germline ends. The CDR3 bases are TGTGCCAGCAGTTTAAGGACTTTAGAGACCCAGTACTTC. Amino acids: CASSLRTLETQYF.

This chain uses TRBV7-9 with TRBJ1-2; no clear D gene. Looked up from germline, CDR1 is SEHNR and CDR2 is FQNEAQ (reference sequence). This CDR3 spans 12 amino acids. The germline V and J ends were trimmed by 2 bases and 6 bases, with 7 bases remaining between them. CDR3 sequence reads: CASSLKEDGYTF. The CDR3 DNA reads TGTGCCAGCAGCTTAAAAGAGGATGGCTACACCTTC. Full variable domain (outside the CDR3, taken from reference TRBV7-9 and TRBJ1-2): DTGVSQNPRHKITKRGQNVTFRCDPISEHNRLYWYRQTLGQGPEFLTYFQNEAQLEKSRLLSDRFSAERPKGSFSTLEIQRTEQGDSAMYLCASSLKEDGYTFGSGTRLTVV.

The CDR3 DNA is TGTGCCAGCAGCCCTGAATCGGAGCGGATCCACGAGCAGTACTTC. It codes for CASSPESERIHEQYF. The gene calls are TRBV7-9 and TRBJ2-7, with a weak D call TRBD2 (5 bases). The CDR3 has 15 amino acids. Trimming pared 5 bases from V and 5 bases from J, leaving 19 bases between. CDR1 and CDR2 from the germline V gene are SEHNR and FQNEAQ (reference sequence).

The rearrangement joins TRBV19 to TRBJ1-5, with D perhaps TRBD1 (5 bases). The CDR3 runs to 21 residues. V shed 1 base and J shed 0 bases, with 25 bases lying between them. CDR1 and CDR2 (germline): LNHDA, SQIVND (reference sequence). The CDR3: CASSIGREGAGKAYSNQPQHF. The CDR3, as DNA: TGTGCCAGTAGTATAGGGCGGGAAGGGGCAGGGAAAGCTTATAGCAATCAGCCCCAGCATTTT. Supplemented by reference TRBV19 and TRBJ1-5, the full variable domain reads DGGITQSPKYLFRKEGQNVTLSCEQNLNHDAMYWYRQDPGQGLRLIYYSQIVNDFQKGDIAEGYSVSREKKESFPLTVTSAQKNPTAFYLCASSIGREGAGKAYSNQPQHFGDGTRLSIL.

The CDR3 DNA sequence: TGTGCCAGCACGACAGCTAGCACAGATACGCAGTATTTT. Amino acids: CASTTASTDTQYF. The chain joins TRBV19 to TRBJ2-3; a weak D match, TRBD1 (5 bases). The CDR3 runs to 13 residues. Trimming stripped 9 bases from V and 0 bases from J, with 10 bases between. Germline assignment: CDR1 LNHDA and CDR2 SQIVND (reference sequence).

The chain links TRBV10-3 to TRBJ1-5; TRBD1 agrees at 10 bases. The ends lost 6 bases at V and 2 bases at J; junction bases unmatched: 19. The CDR3 contains 20 residues. Germline loops: CDR1 ENHRY, CDR2 SYGVKD. The CDR3 region has the DNA TGTGCCATCAGCTGGTGGGTCCGGGACAGGGGCCTACTTGGCAATCAGCCCCAGCATTTT. This encodes CAISWWVRDRGLLGNQPQHF.

The gene calls are TRBV6-5 and TRBJ1-2; D not resolved. CDR1 is MNHEY and CDR2 is SVGAGI in the germline V gene. This CDR3 region has 14 residues. V shed 6 bases and J shed 3 bases, with 14 bases lying between them. The DNA for the CDR3 is TGTGCCAGCAGAACCTCGGGGAACGACTATGGCTACACCTTC. Its protein product is CASRTSGNDYGYTF.

This clone was observed a handful of times. The chain joins TRBV16 to TRBJ1-2, with 10 bases identical to TRBD1. The trim removed 2 bases at V and 1 base at J, leaving 7 bases unmatched. Germline-derived CDR1 and CDR2 are KGHSY and FQNENV. This CDR3 region has 17 residues. In DNA, the CDR3 is TGTGCCAGCAGCCAAGGTGGACAGGGGGGGATTAACTATGGCTACACCTTC. Translated, it gives CASSQGGQGGINYGYTF.

This sequence joins TRBV3-1 (or the pseudogene TRBV3-2) and TRBJ1-3; maybe TRBD1 (6 bases). In germline, CDR1 is LGHDT, CDR2 YNNKEL (reference sequence). The CDR3 length is 18 residues. V was trimmed by 4 bases and J by 4 bases, leaving 23 bases between them. The CDR3: CASSRNPRETGKGNTIYF. CDR3 sequence (DNA): TGTGCCAGCAGCCGGAACCCCCGTGAGACAGGCAAAGGAAACACCATATATTTT.

The genes are TRBV9 and TRBJ2-3, with TRBD2 identical over 9 bases. The germline CDR1 and CDR2 sequences are SGDLS and YYNGEE. The CDR3 is made up of 19 amino acids. V shed 0 bases, J shed 6 bases, and the junction held 17 bases outside the gene matches. The chain's CDR3 is CASSVVGTQREDRRDTQYF. The CDR3 nucleotides read TGTGCCAGCAGCGTAGTGGGGACTCAGCGGGAGGACAGAAGGGATACGCAGTATTTT.